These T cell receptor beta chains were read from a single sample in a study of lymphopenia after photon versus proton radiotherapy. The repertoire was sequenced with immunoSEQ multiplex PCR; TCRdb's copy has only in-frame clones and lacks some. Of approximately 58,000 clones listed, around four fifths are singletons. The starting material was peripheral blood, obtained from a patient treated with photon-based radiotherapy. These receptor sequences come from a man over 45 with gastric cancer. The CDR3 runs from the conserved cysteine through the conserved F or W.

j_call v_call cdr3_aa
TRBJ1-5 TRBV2 CASSGTGGNQPQHF
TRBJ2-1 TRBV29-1 CSVPSRRASYNEQFF
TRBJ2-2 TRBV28 CASITLRGQGTTGELFF
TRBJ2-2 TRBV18 CASSPLSGTNTGELFF
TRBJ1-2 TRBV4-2 CASSQQGALAYVGYTF
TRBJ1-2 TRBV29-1 CSARSEGNYGYTF
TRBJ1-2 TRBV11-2 CASSSPKSSRAGYTF
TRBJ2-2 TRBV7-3 CASSQTASGRPSNTGELFF
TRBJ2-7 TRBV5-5 CASSQYNYRVPSYEQYF
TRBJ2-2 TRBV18 CASSAVTGTGELFF
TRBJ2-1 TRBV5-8 CASSSGQGVRSYNEQFF
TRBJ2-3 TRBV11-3 CASSSGQGGSTDTQYF
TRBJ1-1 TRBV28 CASSLVRTRGTEAFF
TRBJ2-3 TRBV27 CASSERDLGNAQYF
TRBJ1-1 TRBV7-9 CASSDSGTGVGNTEAFF
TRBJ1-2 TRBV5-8 CASSFRGVGGYTF
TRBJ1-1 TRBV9 CASSVAIERPNTEAFF
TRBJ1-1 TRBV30 CAWSEIHLNTEAFF
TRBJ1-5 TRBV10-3 CAIGQGESNQPQHF
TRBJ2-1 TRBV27 CASSLGTVSYNEQFF
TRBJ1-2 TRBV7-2 CASSHTGDAYGYTF
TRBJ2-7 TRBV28 CASSSQGLATSEQYF
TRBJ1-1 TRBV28 CASRGQGKAFF
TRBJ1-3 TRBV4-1 CASSQVDGVSTIYF
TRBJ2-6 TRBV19 CASRTGDSGANVLTF
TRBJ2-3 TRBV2 CASSEGFTDTQYF
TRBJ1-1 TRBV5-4 CASSYGVFGDSGNTEAFF
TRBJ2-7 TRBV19 CASSSIAGSIYEQYF
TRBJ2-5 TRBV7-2 CASSGRQGGETQYF
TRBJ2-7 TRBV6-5 CASSYGQTYEQYF
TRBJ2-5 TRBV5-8 CASSSGLEETQYF
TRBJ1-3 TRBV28 CASSSPTDYSGNTIYF
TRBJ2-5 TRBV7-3 CASSLTNGETQYF
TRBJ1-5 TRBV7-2 CASSLAGGKGQPQHF
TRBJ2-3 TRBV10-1 CASSDPGLAGDTQYF
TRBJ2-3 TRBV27 CASSNGLAGVDTQYF
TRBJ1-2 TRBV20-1 CSGTTGNGYTF
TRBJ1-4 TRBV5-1 CASSLTGYSEKLFF
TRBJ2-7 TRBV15 CATGRATGSFSEQYF